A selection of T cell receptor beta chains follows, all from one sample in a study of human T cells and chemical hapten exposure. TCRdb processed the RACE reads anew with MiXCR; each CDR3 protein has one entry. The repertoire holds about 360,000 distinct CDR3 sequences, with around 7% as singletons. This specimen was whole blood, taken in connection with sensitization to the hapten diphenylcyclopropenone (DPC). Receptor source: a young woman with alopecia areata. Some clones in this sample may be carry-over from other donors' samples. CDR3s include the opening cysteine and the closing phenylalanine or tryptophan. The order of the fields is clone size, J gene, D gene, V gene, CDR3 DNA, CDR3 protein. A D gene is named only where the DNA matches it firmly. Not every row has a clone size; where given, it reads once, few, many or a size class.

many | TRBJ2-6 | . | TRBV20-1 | TGCAGTGCTAGGGCAGGGTCTGGGGCCAACGTCCTGACTTTC | CSARAGSGANVLTF
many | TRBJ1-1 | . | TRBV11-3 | TGTGCCAGCAGCTTAGACTTCTCCACTGAAGCTTTCTTT | CASSLDFSTEAFF
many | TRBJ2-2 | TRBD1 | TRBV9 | TGTGCCAGCAGCGTAGATAGGACAGGGACCGGGGAGCTGTTTTTT | CASSVDRTGTGELFF
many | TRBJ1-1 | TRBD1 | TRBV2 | TGTGCCAGCAGGGGGACAGGGAATTTAGCAGCTTTCTTT | CASRGTGNLAAFF
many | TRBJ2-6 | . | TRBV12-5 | TGTGCTAGTGGTGACTCTGGGGCCAACGTCCTGACTTTC | CASGDSGANVLTF
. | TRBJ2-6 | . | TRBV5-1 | TGCGCCAGCAGCTTAGTTGCTGGGGCCAACGTCCTGACTTTC | CASSLVAGANVLTF
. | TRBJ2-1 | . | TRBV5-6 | TGTGCCAGCAGCTTGGCCCCTCACAGCTCCTACAATGAGCAGTTCTTC | CASSLAPHSSYNEQFF
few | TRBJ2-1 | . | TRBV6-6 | TGTGCCAGCTCCACGGGAAACAATGAGCAGTTCTTC | CASSTGNNEQFF
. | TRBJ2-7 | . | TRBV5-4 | TGTGCCAGCGAACTCGAAACACAGGGAACCTACGAGCAGTACTTC | CASELETQGTYEQYF
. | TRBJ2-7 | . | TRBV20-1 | TGCAGTGCTAGAGATCTCCTCACCTACGAGCAGTACTTC | CSARDLLTYEQYF